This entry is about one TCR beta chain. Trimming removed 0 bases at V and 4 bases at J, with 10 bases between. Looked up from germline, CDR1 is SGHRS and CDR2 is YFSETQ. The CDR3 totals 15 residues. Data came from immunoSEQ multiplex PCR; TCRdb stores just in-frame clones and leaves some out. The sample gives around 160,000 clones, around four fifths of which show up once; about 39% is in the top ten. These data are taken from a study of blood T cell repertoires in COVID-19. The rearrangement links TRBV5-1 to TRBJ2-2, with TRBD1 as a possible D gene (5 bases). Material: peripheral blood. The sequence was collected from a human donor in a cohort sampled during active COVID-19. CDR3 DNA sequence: TGCGCCAGCAGCTTGGAGACAGAAATCACCGGGGAGCTGTTTTTT. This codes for CASSLETEITGELFF.